The 27 T cell receptor beta chains below were found in one sample sequenced in a study of OX40 agonist ivuxolimab in advanced cancers. Only in-frame clones appear in the TCRdb table, and some are missing; sequencing was by immunoSEQ multiplex PCR. The sample shows tens of thousands of clones, 86% of them seen only once. This specimen was CD4+ or CD8+ T cells sorted from blood, taken in a trial of the OX40 agonist ivuxolimab. Receptor source: an adult with an advanced solid tumor such as melanoma, head and neck, liver or kidney cancer.

The chain joins TRBV11-2 to TRBJ2-1, with 9 positions matching TRBD2. The V segment lost 0 bases and the J segment 4 bases; nucleotides outside the gene matches: 7. Germline V gene lookup returns CDR1 SGHAT and CDR2 FQNNGV. CDR3 length: 17 amino acids. The CDR3 is CASSLDRQRGAYNEQFF. The DNA for the CDR3 is TGTGCCAGCAGCTTAGATCGACAGCGGGGGGCTTACAATGAGCAGTTCTTC.

This sequence joins TRBV18 and TRBJ1-1, with D tentatively TRBD1 (5 bases). The germline V and J ends were trimmed by 1 base and 3 bases, with 15 bases remaining between them. Germline CDR1 and CDR2: KGHSH and LQKENI. The CDR3 loop spans 16 amino acids. CDR3 in amino acids: CASSPLPQGSDTEAFF. The CDR3 nucleotides are TGTGCCAGCTCACCACTACCTCAGGGCAGCGACACTGAAGCTTTCTTT.

DNA for the CDR3: TGTGCCAGCAGTGAAACCGGGGACACTGAAGCTTTCTTT. Translating gives CASSETGDTEAFF. This chain links TRBV6-1 with TRBJ1-1; no reliable D call. CDR1 is MNHNS, CDR2 SASEGT, per germline. The V end was cut by 2 bases, the J end by 3 bases, with 7 bases between. The CDR3 sequence is 13 residues long.

This rearrangement joins TRBV10-1 to TRBJ1-1, with TRBD1 as a possible D gene (6 bases). The CDR3 is 13 residues long. CDR1 and CDR2 from the germline V gene are WNHNN and SYGVQD (reference sequence). V was trimmed by 3 bases and J by 6 bases, leaving 11 bases between them. CDR3 in DNA: TGCGCCAGCAGTGAAGGGGGAAGAGCTGAAGCTTTCTTT. Translating it yields CASSEGGRAEAFF.

The chain couples TRBV5-1 to TRBJ1-4; D is unresolved. Trimming left V 5 bases short and J 3 bases short, with 11 bases between. Per germline, CDR1 SGHRS and CDR2 YFSETQ. The CDR3 has 14 amino acids. The CDR3 nucleotides are TGCGCCAGCAGGGAACAGACTTCTAATGAAAAACTGTTTTTT. It is translated as CASREQTSNEKLFF.

The J gene is TRBJ1-4, the V gene TRBV7-8; D possibly corresponds to TRBD1 (6 bases). Deletions cut 6 bases from V and 0 bases from J, with 11 bases between. This CDR3 is 15 amino acids long. Germline V lookup: CDR1 SGHVS, CDR2 FQNEAQ. The CDR3 DNA reads TGTGCCAGCAGTCAGGGGTGGGCAACTAATGAAAAACTGTTTTTT. It yields the protein CASSQGWATNEKLFF.

The genes are TRBV7-6 and TRBJ2-5, with unresolved D. The germline V and J ends were trimmed by 2 bases and 4 bases, with 5 bases remaining between them. There are 12 residues in the CDR3. CDR1 is SGHVS and CDR2 is FNYEAQ in the germline V gene. The CDR3 loop reads CASSLRRETQYF. Written as DNA, the CDR3 is TGTGCCAGCAGCTTAAGGCGAGAGACCCAGTACTTC. Full variable domain (outside the CDR3, taken from reference TRBV7-6 and TRBJ2-5): GAGVSQSPRYKVTKRGQDVALRCDPISGHVSLYWYRQALGQGPEFLTYFNYEAQQDKSGLPNDRFSAERPEGSISTLTIQRTEQRDSAMYRCASSLRRETQYFGPGTRLLVL.

This chain joins TRBV7-9 and TRBJ2-6; D call uncertain. V lost 5 bases to trimming and J lost 0 bases, with 5 bases between them. The CDR3 sequence is 14 residues long. The germline CDR1 and CDR2 sequences are SEHNR and FQNEAQ (reference sequence). The CDR3, as DNA: TGTGCCAGCAGCAAGCGCTCTGGGGCCAACGTCCTGACTTTC. It yields the protein CASSKRSGANVLTF.

V and J are TRBV4-1 and TRBJ1-1; D unresolved. V shed 10 bases and J shed 5 bases, with 11 bases lying between them. This CDR3 region has 11 residues. Germline-derived CDR1 and CDR2 are MGHRA and YSYEKL. The CDR3 spells CATTGGTEAFF. The DNA of the CDR3 is TGCGCCACGACTGGAGGGACTGAAGCTTTCTTT.

This sequence joins TRBV7-2 and TRBJ1-6; the match to TRBD1 covers 9 bases. V lost 5 bases to trimming and J lost 7 bases; unmatched junction nucleotides: 3. Germline CDR1 and CDR2: SGHTA and FQGNSA. The CDR3 loop spans 14 amino acids. CDR3 nucleotide sequence: TGTGCCAGCAGCCGGGACAGGGCCAATTCACCCCTCCACTTT. This gives the protein CASSRDRANSPLHF.

V gene TRBV4-1 combines with J gene TRBJ1-4, with D unresolved. The CDR3 loop spans 17 amino acids. CDR1 is MGHRA, CDR2 YSYEKL, per germline. V was shortened by 1 base and J by 5 bases, with 17 bases between the two germline ends. The CDR3 loop reads CASSQGPKAKRNEKLFF. The CDR3 DNA sequence: TGCGCCAGCAGCCAAGGTCCGAAGGCGAAGCGAAATGAAAAACTGTTTTTT.

The chain recombines TRBV7-6 with TRBJ1-4, with 7 bases aligning to TRBD1. The CDR3 loop spans 15 amino acids. Trimming removed 0 bases from V and 8 bases from J; junction bases left unmatched: 6. Germline V gives CDR1 SGHVS, CDR2 FNYEAQ. CDR3 DNA sequence: TGTGCCAGCAGCTTAGCGGGACAGTTCTCCGAAAAACTGTTTTTT. Its translation is CASSLAGQFSEKLFF.

A remark on this clone: One end of the junction varies from germline; a read error may be responsible. The rearrangement links TRBV10-3 to TRBJ1-5; D is undetermined. The CDR3 extends over 13 amino acids. Germline values: CDR1 ENHRY, CDR2 SYGVKD. The CDR3 protein is CAIGDDRGSPQHF. The DNA of the CDR3 is TGTGCCATCGGTGACGACCGGGGATCGCCCCAGCATTTT.

This rearrangement joins TRBV6-5 to TRBJ1-2; no definite D call. Per the germline V gene, CDR1 is MNHEY and CDR2 is SVGAGI. The CDR3 length is 13 residues. Trimming removed 6 bases at V and 0 bases at J, with 8 bases between. For the CDR3, the DNA is TGTGCCAGCAGACGAAATGCTAACTATGGCTACACCTTC. It codes for CASRRNANYGYTF.

J is TRBJ2-1 and V is TRBV7-9; 7 bases fit TRBD1. The CDR3 spans 17 residues. CDR1 SEHNR and CDR2 FQNEAQ come from the germline V gene (reference sequence). Trimming cost V 5 bases and J 0 bases; bases outside gene matches: 10. CDR3 sequence: CASSRTGQVSSYNEQFF. The CDR3 bases are TGTGCCAGCAGCCGAACCGGACAGGTCAGCTCCTACAATGAGCAGTTCTTC.

The chain couples TRBV6-1 to TRBJ2-7; D perhaps matches TRBD2 (5 bases). Per the germline V gene, CDR1 is MNHNS and CDR2 is SASEGT. V lost 4 bases, J lost 2 bases, and 12 bases lay in between. This CDR3 comprises 14 residues. This chain's CDR3 is CASSVTRRPYEQYF. The CDR3 DNA follows: TGTGCCAGCAGTGTTACTAGAAGGCCCTACGAGCAGTACTTC.

V usage is TRBV7-8 and J usage is TRBJ2-2; D ambiguous. Germline V gene data show CDR1 as SGHVS and CDR2 as FQNEAQ. Trimming took 0 bases from V and 1 from J, leaving 3 bases between them. The CDR3 has 14 residues. The CDR3 bases are TGTGCCAGCAGCTTAGCAGTGAACACCGGGGAGCTGTTTTTT. Its translation: CASSLAVNTGELFF.

V is TRBV7-3 and J is TRBJ1-6; tentatively, D is TRBD1 (6 bases). The ends were cut back, 0 bases at V and 7 bases at J, with 13 bases in the middle. Germline V gene data show CDR1 as SGHTA and CDR2 as FQGTGA. The CDR3 runs to 16 residues. The CDR3 coding sequence is TGTGCCAGCAGCTTAACGGGACATTTGGGGAATTCACCCCTCCACTTT. Translating gives CASSLTGHLGNSPLHF.

J is TRBJ1-4 and V is TRBV2, with D perhaps matching TRBD1 (6 bases). CDR3 length equals 14 residues. Trimming cost V 6 bases and J 7 bases, with 15 bases left between them. Germline CDR1 reads SNHLY; CDR2 reads FYNNEI. This chain's CDR3 is CASRPGHLFEKLFF. CDR3 bases: TGTGCCAGCAGGCCGGGACACCTATTTGAAAAACTGTTTTTT.

The chain is built from TRBV14 and TRBJ1-2; 8 nucleotides match TRBD1. The CDR3 consists of 14 residues. CDR1 SGHDN and CDR2 FVKESK come from the germline V gene. V trimming: 0 bases; J trimming: 6 bases; junction bases outside the gene matches: 3. This CDR3 is CASSQDRRGHGYTF. The CDR3 DNA reads TGTGCCAGCAGCCAAGATCGCAGGGGGCATGGCTACACCTTC.

The rearrangement joins TRBV18 to TRBJ2-1, with a weak D call TRBD1 (5 bases). The CDR3 spans 17 residues. Germline assignment: CDR1 KGHSH and CDR2 LQKENI. Between the trimmed V and J ends, which lost 1 base and 2 bases, there was a span of 15 bases. The CDR3 DNA follows: TGTGCCAGCTCACCACTTGAAACAGGAGCTACCTACAATGAGCAGTTCTTC. Residues: CASSPLETGATYNEQFF.

V usage is TRBV9 and J usage is TRBJ2-2, with TRBD2 as a possible D gene (6 bases). The CDR3 covers 16 residues. Germline V gives CDR1 SGDLS, CDR2 YYNGEE. V dropped 0 bases and J dropped 1 base, with 10 bases sitting between them. The CDR3 reads CASSVGIGGNTGELFF. In DNA form, the CDR3 reads TGTGCCAGCAGCGTAGGTATCGGGGGGAACACCGGGGAGCTGTTTTTT.

A remark on this clone: Compared with germline, one end of the junction differs, possibly owing to a read error. The chain carries TRBV7-7 and TRBJ2-5; 7 positions match TRBD2. The CDR3 consists of 14 residues. Germline lookup yields CDR1 SSHAT and CDR2 FNYEAQ (reference sequence). The DNA for the CDR3 is TGTGCTAGCAGTTCGTTGGGGGGGCAAGAGACCCAGTACTTC. Protein sequence: CASSSLGGQETQYF.

The rearrangement uses TRBV5-1 and TRBJ1-2; 8 nucleotides agree with TRBD1. This CDR3 contains 16 residues. Trimming at V came to 4 bases and at J to 6 bases, leaving 14 bases not matched to a gene. Germline CDR1 SGHRS, CDR2 YFSETQ. The CDR3 DNA is TGCGCCAGCAGCCAACGGACAGGGTCAGACATTGATGGCTACACCTTC. It translates to CASSQRTGSDIDGYTF.

The chain uses TRBV10-3 and TRBJ2-5; 7 bases are shared with TRBD1. Germline V gene data show CDR1 as ENHRY and CDR2 as SYGVKD. CDR3 size: 17 residues. V was pared by 2 bases and J by 3 bases, with 12 bases of the junction left unmatched. CDR3 region: CAISEGPGQSPKETQYF. CDR3 in DNA: TGTGCCATCAGTGAGGGGCCGGGACAGAGCCCAAAAGAGACCCAGTACTTC.

This clone was seen once. The rearrangement joins TRBV11-2 to TRBJ2-7; 10 bases align to TRBD1. J lost 1 base, V lost 6 bases, and 6 bases had no gene match. The CDR3 runs to 15 residues. In germline, CDR1 is SGHAT, CDR2 FQNNGV. The DNA of the CDR3 is TGTGCCAGCAGGCGCCCGGGACAGGGGTCCTACGAGCAGTACTTC. This encodes CASRRPGQGSYEQYF.

The CDR3 DNA reads as TGTGCCAGCAGCTCCACTAGCGGGGGTGGGGAGACCCAGTACTTC. This translates into CASSSTSGGGETQYF. V usage is TRBV2 and J usage is TRBJ2-5; TRBD2 matches at 11 bases. V shed 6 bases, J shed 5 bases, and the junction held 8 bases outside the gene matches. CDR3 length equals 15 residues. Germline V gives CDR1 SNHLY, CDR2 FYNNEI. Based on the CDR3 plus reference TRBV2 and TRBJ2-5, the full variable domain is EPEVTQTPSHQVTQMGQEVILRCVPISNHLYFYWYRQILGQKVEFLVSFYNNEISEKSEIFDDQFSVERPDGSNFTLKIRSTKLEDSAMYFCASSSTSGGGETQYFGPGTRLLVL.